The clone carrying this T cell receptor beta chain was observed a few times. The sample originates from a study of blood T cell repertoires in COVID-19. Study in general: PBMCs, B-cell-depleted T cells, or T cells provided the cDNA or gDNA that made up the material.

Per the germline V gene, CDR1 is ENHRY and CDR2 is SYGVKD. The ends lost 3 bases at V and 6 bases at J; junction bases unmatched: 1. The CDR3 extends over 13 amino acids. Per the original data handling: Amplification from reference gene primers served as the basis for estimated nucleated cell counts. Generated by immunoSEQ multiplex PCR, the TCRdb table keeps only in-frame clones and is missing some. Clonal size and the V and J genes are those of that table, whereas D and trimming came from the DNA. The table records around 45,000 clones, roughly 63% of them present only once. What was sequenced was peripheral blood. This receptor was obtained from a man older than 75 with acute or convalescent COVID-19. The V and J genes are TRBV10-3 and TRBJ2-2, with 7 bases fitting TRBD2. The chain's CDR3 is CAISELAPGELFF. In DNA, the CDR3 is TGTGCCATCAGTGAACTAGCGCCCGGGGAGCTGTTTTTT.